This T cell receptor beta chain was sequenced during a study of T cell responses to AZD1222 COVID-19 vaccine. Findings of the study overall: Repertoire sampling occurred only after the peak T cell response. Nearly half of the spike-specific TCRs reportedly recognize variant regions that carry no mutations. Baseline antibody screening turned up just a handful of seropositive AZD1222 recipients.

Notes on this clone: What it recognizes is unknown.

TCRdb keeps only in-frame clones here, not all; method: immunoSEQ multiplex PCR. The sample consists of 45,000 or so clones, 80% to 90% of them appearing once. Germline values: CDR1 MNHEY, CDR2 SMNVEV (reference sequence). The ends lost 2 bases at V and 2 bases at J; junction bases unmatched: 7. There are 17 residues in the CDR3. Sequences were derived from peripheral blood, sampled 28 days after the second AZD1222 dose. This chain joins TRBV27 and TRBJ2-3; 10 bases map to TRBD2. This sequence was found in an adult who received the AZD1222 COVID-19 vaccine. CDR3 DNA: TGTGCCAGCAGTTTAGGATTAGCGGGGGGTTACACAGATACGCAGTATTTT. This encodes CASSLGLAGGYTDTQYF.